Below are 8 T cell receptor beta chains sequenced from a single sample in a study of cytomegalovirus exposure and HLA in healthy donors. The PCR was carried out with 60 Vbeta primers and 13 Jbeta primers. Sequenced by immunoSEQ multiplex PCR; TCRdb stores in-frame clones only, minus some. The sample's table shows 100,000 or so clones. The sequenced sample was PBMCs. These receptors all come from a woman between 25 and 40 years old in good health and CMV-seronegative.

The chain joins TRBV29-1 to TRBJ1-1; D is ambiguous. Trimming removed 5 bases at V and 4 bases at J, with 8 bases between. This CDR3 has 11 residues. Germline-derived CDR1 and CDR2 are SQVTM and ANQGSEA. The CDR3 DNA is TGCAGCGTTCAACGGGTCACTGAAGCTTTCTTT. Its protein product is CSVQRVTEAFF.

The chain is built from TRBV28 and TRBJ2-3, with TRBD2 matching 8 bases. CDR1 is MDHEN and CDR2 is SYDVKM in the germline V gene. After removal of 3 bases from V and 4 bases from J, the junction contained 3 bases not matched to a gene. The CDR3 extends over 14 amino acids. CDR3 protein: CASSFRGGSDTQYF. Written as DNA, the CDR3 is TGTGCCAGCAGTTTTCGGGGGGGCTCAGATACGCAGTATTTT. Complete variable domain (other parts from reference TRBV28 and TRBJ2-3): DVKVTQSSRYLVKRTGEKVFLECVQDMDHENMFWYRQDPGLGLRLIYFSYDVKMKEKGDIPEGYSVSREKKERFSLILESASTNQTSMYLCASSFRGGSDTQYFGPGTRLTVL.

V gene TRBV14 combines with J gene TRBJ2-3; 11 nucleotides align to TRBD1. Germline CDR1 and CDR2: SGHDN and FVKESK. V shed 3 bases and J 2 bases; nucleotides not matched to a gene: 7. The CDR3 has 17 residues. CDR3 loop: CASSQRTGGGATDTQYF. The CDR3 bases are TGTGCCAGCAGCCAGAGGACAGGGGGCGGGGCCACAGATACGCAGTATTTT.

The chain has TRBV6-5 and TRBJ2-7, with 10 bases that match TRBD2. CDR3 length equals 15 residues. After removal of 2 bases from V and 5 bases from J, the junction contained 6 bases not matched to a gene. Germline V CDR1 and CDR2: MNHEY, SVGAGI. The CDR3 region is CASSYDLAGANEQYF. CDR3 DNA: TGTGCCAGCAGTTACGACCTAGCGGGGGCCAACGAGCAGTACTTC.

The rearrangement joins TRBV2 to TRBJ2-3, with a possible D match to TRBD1 (6 bases). Trimming took off 4 bases at V and 3 bases at J, with 11 bases between the two ends. This CDR3 has 14 amino acids. Germline V gene sequence: CDR1 SNHLY, CDR2 FYNNEI. As DNA, the CDR3 is TGTGCCAGCAGTGGATACACAGGGACAGATACGCAGTATTTT. This sequence encodes CASSGYTGTDTQYF.

The chain carries TRBV6-6 and TRBJ1-4; 7 nucleotides line up with TRBD1. Trimming at V came to 5 bases and at J to 5 bases, leaving 8 bases not matched to a gene. Germline-derived CDR1 and CDR2 are MNHNY and SVGAGI (reference sequence). This CDR3 is 15 amino acids long. CDR3 loop: CASSTRQGRNEKLFF. The CDR3 DNA reads TGTGCCAGCAGTACCCGACAGGGAAGGAATGAAAAACTGTTTTTT.

The V and J genes are TRBV6-4 and TRBJ1-6; no clear D gene. The CDR3 consists of 13 residues. The germline CDR1 and CDR2 sequences are MRHNA and SNTAGT. Trimming stripped 3 bases from V and 6 bases from J, with 6 bases between. CDR3 sequence: CASSEAPNSPLHF. CDR3 nucleotide sequence: TGTGCCAGCAGTGAGGCACCTAATTCACCCCTCCACTTT.

The rearrangement uses TRBV7-2 and TRBJ2-1, with TRBD1 as a possible D gene (5 bases). Trimming pared 1 base from V and 9 bases from J, leaving 7 bases between. This CDR3 comprises 12 residues. The germline V gene has CDR1 SGHTA and CDR2 FQGNSA. CDR3 region: CASSLGGGEQFF. The CDR3 DNA reads TGTGCCAGCAGCTTAGGGGGCGGTGAGCAGTTCTTC.